This section outlines one T cell receptor beta chain sequence together with its context. Its antigen is undetermined. Other DNA sequences in the same sample also yield this CDR3. The authors divided CD4+ cells into CD45RA+ naive and CD45RA-negative memory subsets. Measured with immunoSEQ multiplex PCR; TCRdb has only the in-frame clones, and not every one. The repertoire holds about 2 million clones, 85% to 95% seen once, with roughly 0.13% in the top ten. This specimen belongs to a study of shared clonotypes between healthy human individuals. Study findings and constraints: It was observed that roughly 4.8% of naive CD4 clonotypes were shared across a few donors. Sorted-subset sequencing was shown by rarefaction to be incomplete despite large depth.

Sequenced: naive CD4+ T cells sorted from blood. Noted subset: CD45RA+ positively selected. The sequence came from a young man in good health.

The CDR3 protein is CASRDSYNSPLHF. The CDR3 nucleotides are TGTGCCAGCCGGGACAGCTATAATTCACCCCTCCACTTT. J is TRBJ1-6 and V is TRBV19; 7 bases are a match to TRBD1. Germline CDR1 LNHDA, CDR2 SQIVND (reference sequence). Trimming removed 9 bases from V and 3 bases from J; junction bases left unmatched: 2. This CDR3 has 13 residues.